This entry is about one T cell receptor beta chain. Looked up from germline, CDR1 is SGDLS and CDR2 is YYNGEE. This CDR3 has 13 amino acids. These data come from a study of T cells expressing NK-cell markers. From its re-call of the 5' RACE reads, TCRdb lists each CDR3 protein once, without DNA. The sample totals roughly 380,000 distinct CDR3 sequences. The clonotype comes from a man aged 18-70 years in good health. This chain uses TRBV9 with TRBJ2-7; TCRdb designates TRBD1, a call that cannot be tested without DNA. Material: blood T cells: a sorted CD56 or NKG2C T cell subset, CD4+ or CD8+ T cells, or bulk PBMC T cells (not recorded which). CDR3 region: CASSGGGGYEQYF.